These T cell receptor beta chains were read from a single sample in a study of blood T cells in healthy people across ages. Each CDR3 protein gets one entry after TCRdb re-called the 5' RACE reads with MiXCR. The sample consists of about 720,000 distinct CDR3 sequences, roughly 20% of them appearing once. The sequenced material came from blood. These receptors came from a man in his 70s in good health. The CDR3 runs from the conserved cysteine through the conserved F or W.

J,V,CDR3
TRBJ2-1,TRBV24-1,CATSDEENSYSYNEQFF
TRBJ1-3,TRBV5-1,CASSLPASSGNTIYF
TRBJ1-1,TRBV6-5,CASVGRTAEAFF
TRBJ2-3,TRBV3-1,CASSQLAGVSSTDTQYF
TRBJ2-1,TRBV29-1,CSVAAGQNNEQFF
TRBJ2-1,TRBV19,CTSSSRDHEQFF
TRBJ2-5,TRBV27,CASSFRGGGETQYF
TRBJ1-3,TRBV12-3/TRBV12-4,CASRKGGTPQQFSGNTIYF
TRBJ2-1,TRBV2,CASSGAGERGSYNEQFF
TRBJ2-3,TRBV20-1,CSARGERVDTQYF